The TCR beta chain under discussion was sequenced for a study of cytotoxic CD8 clonotypes in ibrutinib-treated CLL. About the study: Enrolment comprised roughly 11 relapsed/refractory and roughly 15 treatment-naive patients; 17 were IGHV unmutated. Specimens for response were gathered following a median around a year of therapy, spanning 6 to 36. Study results and limitations: Clonality was higher at ibrutinib response and returned toward baseline at progression. Higher circulating CD8+ T-cell counts strongly accompanied higher baseline clonality, above age-matched healthy donors.

A note on this clone: Its antigen is unknown.

This table comes from immunoSEQ multiplex PCR, and its TCRdb copy is limited to in-frame clones, with some not included. The sample carries about 300,000 clones, 60% to 80% recorded once. The source material was PBMCs, sampled at disease progression, from a patient treated with ibrutinib. This TCR came from a human donor with chronic lymphocytic leukemia.

CDR3 bases: TGCGCCAGCAGCCAAGTTGGTTTCTCTGGAAACACCATATATTTT. Its translation is CASSQVGFSGNTIYF. The V and J genes are TRBV4-1 and TRBJ1-3, with unresolved D. This CDR3 is 15 amino acids long. The V end was cut by 1 base, the J end by 0 bases, with 7 bases between. Germline CDR1 and CDR2: MGHRA and YSYEKL.